The clone carrying this T cell receptor (beta chain) was counted a few times. Isolated RNA was reverse transcribed in full, so expressed TCRB transcripts were sequenced. Produced via immunoSEQ multiplex PCR; TCRdb's table is partial and in-frame only. Here the sample spans about 320,000 clones, less than 15% being singletons. These data originate in a study of beta chain features in type 1 diabetes. The sequence was collected from a man in his thirties or forties in good health. Sample: central memory CD4+ T cells from blood.

The CDR3 region has the DNA TGTGCCAGCAGCGGGACAGGCGTGATCAGACTGGCAGATACGCAGTATTTT. It encodes CASSGTGVIRLADTQYF. The V gene is TRBV28, the J gene TRBJ2-3; 8 nucleotides align to TRBD1. The ends lost 6 bases at V and 4 bases at J; junction bases unmatched: 15. This CDR3 contains 17 residues. The germline V gene encodes CDR1 MDHEN and CDR2 SYDVKM.